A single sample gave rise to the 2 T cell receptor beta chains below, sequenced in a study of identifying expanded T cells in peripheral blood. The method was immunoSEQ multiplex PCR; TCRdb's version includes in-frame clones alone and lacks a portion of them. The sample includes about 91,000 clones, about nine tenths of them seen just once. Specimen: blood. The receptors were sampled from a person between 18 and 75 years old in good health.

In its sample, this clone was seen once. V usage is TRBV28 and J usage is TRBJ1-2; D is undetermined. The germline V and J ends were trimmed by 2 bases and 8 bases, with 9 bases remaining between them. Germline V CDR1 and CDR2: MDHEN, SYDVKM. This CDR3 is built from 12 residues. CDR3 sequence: CASSLGMGGYTF. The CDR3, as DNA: TGTGCCAGCAGTTTAGGCATGGGCGGCTACACCTTC.

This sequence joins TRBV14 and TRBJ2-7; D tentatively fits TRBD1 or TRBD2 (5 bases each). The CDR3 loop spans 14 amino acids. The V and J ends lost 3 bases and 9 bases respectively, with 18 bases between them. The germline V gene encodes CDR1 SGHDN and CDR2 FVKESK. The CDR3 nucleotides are TGTGCCAGCAGCCAGGCTTTAACGTCGGGGCGGCAGTACTTC. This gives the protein CASSQALTSGRQYF. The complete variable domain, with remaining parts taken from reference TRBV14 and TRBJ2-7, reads EAGVTQFPSHSVIEKGQTVTLRCDPISGHDNLYWYRRVMGKEIKFLLHFVKESKQDESGMPNNRFLAERTGGTYSTLKVQPAELEDSGVYFCASSQALTSGRQYFGPGTRLTVT.